This TCR beta chain comes out of a study of cytomegalovirus exposure and HLA in healthy donors (dated by TCRdb to the late 2010s). Study-wide context: According to an earlier analysis of 587 of the donors, roughly 180 million T cells yielded 117 million unique TCR beta sequences and roughly 280 Gb of sequence data. A later genetic analysis took genome-wide SNP genotypes for about 55% of the 666 donors and used that subset as a discovery cohort. To study patterns of TCR occurrence, a later analysis re-analyzed previously published TCR beta repertoires from around 670 donors and added high-resolution HLA genotyping. The study aimed to test whether cataloging public T cell receptors could reveal signatures of past pathogen exposure. Both class I and class II loci were covered by HLA typing, at four-digit resolution. The T cell repertoires of several hundred subjects were profiled by immunosequencing and related to cytomegalovirus serostatus. An early release covering about 600 HLA-typed donors comprised roughly 300 gigabases of sequencing data and 85 million or so unique TCR sequences. All discovery cohort repertoires had been generated on a single sequencing platform. Of the roughly 410 genotyped donors, roughly 76% were placed in the genetic ancestry cluster associated with self-reported Caucasian donors. High-throughput TCR immunosequencing, statistical association of individual TCRs with disease status, and machine learning were combined to predict cytomegalovirus infection status. In an earlier analysis of 500 to 650 of the donors, high-throughput TCR beta sequencing was used to judge whether each TCR beta V gene segment behaved as functional or pseudogenic. Typing coverage varied by locus: about 629-630 donors for A, B, C, DRB1 and DQB1; roughly 560 for DQA1; over 600 for DPA1; approximately 470 for DPB1. Rather than using new phenotypic data, the later analysis identified candidate immune exposures from TCR beta sequences and from how often those sequences occurred across donors. Because of strong linkage in the cohort, roughly five DR-DQ haplotypes were treated as single units for association and clustering. In addition to the first cohort of hundreds of subjects, a separate validation cohort of 120 different subjects was used. Across some 400 genotyped donors of the cohort, an average of about 220,000 unique TCR beta nucleotide sequences per donor were sequenced, and 15% to 20% of those sequences were non-productive. Alongside the repertoire data, information on donor age, sex, ethnicity and CMV serostatus was compiled. Broad study findings and their caveats: Specific HLA alleles were associated with some 15,000 TCR beta sequences at a false discovery rate of 0.05 in a later analysis. Most TCR sequences were seen in very few donors, while some public TCRs were found in many individuals. Some IMGT-functional V segments, including TRBV6-2 and TRBV6-3, could not be told apart with the 87-base-pair reads, so those segments were excluded. In a later genetic analysis, fewer N-insertions in productive TCRs were reported among donors in an Asian-associated ancestry cluster than the roughly 640-donor mean. Linkage disequilibrium might explain the correlated functional status among segregating V segments, but an unknown experimental factor could not be ruled out. Immune exposure information for the cohort was limited to CMV serostatus. In a later analysis, TCR association rates were found to vary across HLA loci, with the most associated TCRs seen for DRB1 alleles and the fewest for HLA-C alleles. A later analysis reported that several top co-occurrence clusters appeared linked to parvovirus B19, influenza, CMV and Epstein-Barr virus. Assigning TCR associations to individual alleles was difficult when HLA alleles, especially DR and DQ, strongly co-occurred. A further reported finding was that TCR beta sequences accurately predicted the HLA-A and HLA-B alleles for most subjects in the first cohort. The study listed 164 TCR beta chains as associated with cytomegalovirus. A later analysis found that HLA-associated TCR beta chains were more clonally expanded and had lower generation probabilities than equally common non-associated chains. According to a later analysis, most CMV-associated TCR beta chains appeared to be HLA-restricted, and the HLA associations seemed to be driven largely by CMV exposure. A cluster of highly shared sequence variants was judged likely to be a technical artifact of the sequencing pipeline. A later genetic analysis associated a missense DCLRE1C variant with V-gene and J-gene trimming of TCR beta chains, and an independent cohort replicated the association. Because HLA typing was missing for some donors at each locus, association tests included only the typed subset. The authors suggested that the approach could potentially be generalized to other disease states and immunological phenotypes. In this cohort, only TCR beta chains were sequenced, and detectable features were limited by the absence of alpha or paired-chain data. Presence/absence analyses assumed roughly uniform sequencing depth across donors, an assumption that may not hold. In vitro tests confirmed that a few of the cytomegalovirus-associated TCR beta chains recognize cytomegalovirus antigens. Because counts were too low, 15 to 20 rarely observed V segments, including chromosome 9 orphons, were left out of the earlier analysis of several hundred of the donors. The classifier was reported to diagnose cytomegalovirus status with high specificity and sensitivity in both the original cohort and the validation cohort. In an earlier analysis of about 600 of the donors, most TCR beta V segments appeared in productive rearrangements about 87% or about 30% of the time, broadly matching IMGT annotations.

The cohort comprised some 730 healthy bone marrow donors. At the time of sampling, every cohort member was nominally healthy, though immune exposures that went unrecorded were likely present. The donor tested CMV seropositive and was one of the 289 seropositive cohort members. Each donor provided a peripheral blood sample, and peripheral blood mononuclear cells were used for TCR beta sequencing. The Qiagen DNeasy Blood Extraction Kit was used to extract genomic DNA from the blood cell samples. As for this clone: The target of this receptor is not known. Per-base quality was not reported, and no clone a single base away is much larger than it.

The library came from the immunoSEQ multiplex PCR assay. The multiplex PCR relied on a mix of 60 forward primers for TCR Vbeta segments and 13 reverse primers for TCR Jbeta segments. Amplification of the CDR3 region of rearranged TCR beta genes was performed with a multiplex PCR assay on genomic DNA. The Illumina HiSeq System was used to sequence the amplified TCR beta libraries as 87-base-pair reads. The study's processing was this. In a later analysis, about 80 million unique TCR beta chains were counted across the 500 to 850 repertoires, and around 10 million of these chains were shared by at least two donors. Raw reads were error-corrected and collapsed into unique sequences by a nearest-neighbor algorithm in which closely related sequences were merged to remove PCR and sequencing errors. Alignment of CDR3 sequences to IMGT reference sequences was used to assign V, D and J gene segments. Each retained sequence needed at least a six-nucleotide match to both a V gene segment and a J gene segment. A rearrangement counted as productive if the CDR3 had no stop codons and remained in frame with V and J, and every other rearrangement counted as non-productive. Following IMGT convention, CDR3 was defined as the stretch from the second conserved V-encoded cysteine up to the conserved J-encoded phenylalanine. In an earlier analysis of approximately 590 of the donors, sequences lacking an unambiguous match to a single V gene segment were excluded. An earlier analysis of fewer than 750 of the donors called V segments functional above 56.7% productive rearrangements and segregating when the between-donor standard deviation exceeded 5%. A statistical classification framework was built to diagnose cytomegalovirus status from the catalog of TCR beta chain sequences. A later analysis assigned V and J genes by comparing TCR nucleotide sequences with IMGT/GENE-DB human TR gene sequences. A later analysis assigned CDR3 sequences and most-parsimonious VDJ recombination scenarios with the TCRdist pipeline. In a later analysis, every TCR beta chain was defined by the combination of its CDR3 amino acid sequence and its V-gene family, and reads without a unique V-gene family were dropped. A later analysis removed 550 to 700 highly shared, low-generation-probability nucleotide sequences to deal with suspected cross-contamination and a sequencing artifact. For each public chain, a later analysis derived a clonal expansion index from normalized ranks of inferred template counts within each repertoire. In a later analysis, generation probabilities were computed using a VDJ recombination model fitted to out-of-frame rearrangements, and the results were checked against IGoR. In a later analysis, hypergeometric tests were used to score TCR-TCR, TCR-HLA and TCR-CMV co-occurrence, with a repertoire-size bias correction applied to TCR pairs. A later analysis estimated false discovery rates by permuting HLA or CMV assignments 20 times. In a later analysis, co-occurring TCRs were grouped using DBSCAN, with TCRdist sequence similarity added in when clustering inside HLA-allele-positive subsets. Co-occurrence clustering excluded repertoires with fewer than 30,000 or more than 120,000 public chains, plus five with anomalous nucleotide sharing. As stored in TCRdb, this immuneACCESS dataset retains in-frame rearrangements with V and J assigned. A fraction of the clones does not appear; measured against another copy, unresolved V genes explain less than half of the discrepancy, and the remainder lacks a known reason. The V and J calls and clone size come from that table; D and trimming were worked out from the DNA. The sample contains 150,000 or so clones, 82% of them found a single time. In total, the top ten clones hold approximately 5.7% of the sample.

For CDR1 and CDR2, the germline V gene lists SGHTA and FQGNSA. The junction shows trimming of 5 bases on V and 3 bases on J, and the gene matches do not reach 10 bases of it. From the cysteine through the phenylalanine, the CDR3 covers 16 amino acids. Only the CDR3 region is kept as DNA, spanning 48 bases read in frame from base 1. The TCR was taken from a man under 40 in good health and CMV-seropositive. The rearranged chain carries TRBV7-2 and TRBJ2-5; 9 middle bases align to TRBD2. The specimen sequenced was PBMCs. The DNA sequence reads TGTGCCAGCAGCCCAGGGCAGGCTAGCGGGGAAGAGACCCAGTACTTC. Its product reads: CASSPGQASGEETQYF. The variable domain in full, with residues beyond the CDR3 obtained from the reference TRBV7-2 and TRBJ2-5 genes, is GAGVSQSPSNKVTEKGKDVELRCDPISGHTALYWYRQSLGQGLEFLIYFQGNSAPDKSGLPSDRFSAERTGGSVSTLTIQRTQQEDSAVYLCASSPGQASGEETQYFGPGTRLLVL.